The 29 T cell receptor beta chains below come from one sample, sequenced in a study of blood T cell repertoires in COVID-19 (dated by TCRdb to about 2020). The method behind the library was the immunoSEQ multiplex PCR assay. This immuneACCESS table, as held by TCRdb, lists in-frame sequences with V and J called but not all clones. Of the missing ones, under half trace to an unresolved V gene in checked studies; the others have no known cause. Across this sample there are a few hundred thousand clones, with around 87% seen only once. Of the sample, approximately 8% is held by the ten largest clones. The specimen was peripheral blood. These receptors originate from a woman aged 45 to 65 who had recovered from COVID-19.

V is TRBV29-1 and J is TRBJ2-7, with no clear D. The CDR3 extends over 12 amino acids. Trimming took off 2 bases at V and 0 bases at J, with 5 bases between the two ends. The V gene's germline CDR1 is SQVTM and CDR2 ANQGSEA. The CDR3 sequence is CSVESSSYEQYF. The CDR3 DNA reads as TGCAGCGTTGAATCTAGCTCCTACGAGCAGTACTTC.

V gene TRBV5-6 combines with J gene TRBJ1-1; weak D call: TRBD1 (5 bases). Germline assignment: CDR1 SGHDT and CDR2 YYEEEE. The CDR3 is 15 amino acids. V was shortened by 0 bases and J by 0 bases, with 9 bases between the two germline ends. CDR3: CASSLEGFMNTEAFF. The CDR3 DNA is TGTGCCAGCAGCTTGGAGGGGTTCATGAACACTGAAGCTTTCTTT.

This clone was observed once. The rearrangement links TRBV29-1 to TRBJ1-5; TRBD1 matches 10 bases. The CDR3 contains 14 residues. J lost 7 bases, V lost 6 bases, and 9 bases had no gene match. CDR1 is SQVTM and CDR2 is ANQGSEA in the germline V gene. The CDR3 region is CSVATGTGEQPQHF. CDR3 sequence (DNA): TGCAGCGTCGCGACCGGGACAGGGGAACAGCCCCAGCATTTT.

V is TRBV28 and J is TRBJ2-7; 7 bases are shared with TRBD2. CDR1 and CDR2 (germline): MDHEN, SYDVKM. Trimming cost V 4 bases and J 2 bases; bases outside gene matches: 20. The CDR3 is made up of 19 amino acids. The CDR3 loop reads CASSSPGTSDGGITYEQYF. For the CDR3, the DNA is TGTGCCAGCAGTTCCCCAGGGACTTCGGACGGGGGGATAACCTACGAGCAGTACTTC.

In its sample, this clone was seen a few times. The chain joins TRBV10-1 to TRBJ2-2, with D tentatively TRBD2 (6 bases). Trimming pared 6 bases from V and 0 bases from J, leaving 11 bases between. This CDR3 comprises 15 residues. Per germline, CDR1 WNHNN and CDR2 SYGVQD (reference sequence). For the CDR3, the DNA is TGCGCCAGCAGCGGGGGTATCGCGAACACCGGGGAGCTGTTTTTT. Residues: CASSGGIANTGELFF.

The gene calls are TRBV6-5 and TRBJ2-7; possible D gene TRBD1, 6 bases. The V end lost 7 bases, the J end lost 6 bases, and 19 bases lay between the germline ends. This CDR3 spans 14 amino acids. Looked up from germline, CDR1 is MNHEY and CDR2 is SVGAGI. For the CDR3, the DNA is TGTGCCAGCACTCCCGTACAGGGTATGGGCGAGCAGTACTTC. Its translation: CASTPVQGMGEQYF.

This chain links TRBV3-1 (or the pseudogene TRBV3-2) with TRBJ1-1; D remains ambiguous. Trimming left V 7 bases short and J 1 base short, with 13 bases between. The CDR3 runs 14 residues. Germline CDR1 is LGHDT and CDR2 is YNNKEL (reference sequence). The CDR3 reads CASKAWASNTEAFF. CDR3 nucleotide sequence: TGTGCCAGCAAGGCCTGGGCTTCGAACACTGAAGCTTTCTTT.

CDR3 DNA sequence: TGTGCCACAGGGGTAGTCGGAGCTTTCTTT. Protein sequence: CATGVVGAFF. The rearrangement joins TRBV7-9 to TRBJ1-1, with a weak D call TRBD1 (6 bases). This CDR3 contains 10 residues. Germline CDR1 is SEHNR and CDR2 is FQNEAQ (reference sequence). The V gene lost 10 bases and the J gene lost 10 bases, with 13 bases spanning the gap.

This clone was counted once. The chain combines TRBV28 with TRBJ1-5; D is possibly TRBD1 (5 bases). This CDR3 has 14 amino acids. Deletions cut 7 bases from V and 0 bases from J, with 10 bases between. The germline CDR1 and CDR2 sequences are MDHEN and SYDVKM. CDR3 region: CASTPTDSNQPQHF. CDR3 bases: TGTGCCAGCACCCCGACAGATAGCAATCAGCCCCAGCATTTT.

The CDR3 protein is CASSERGGSGETQYF. CDR3 in DNA: TGTGCCAGCAGTGAACGAGGAGGGAGTGGAGAGACCCAGTACTTC. This chain joins TRBV6-1 and TRBJ2-5; tentatively, D is TRBD2 (6 bases). This CDR3 contains 15 residues. Germline V gene sequence: CDR1 MNHNS, CDR2 SASEGT. With 2 bases removed from V and 4 bases from J, the gap between germline ends came to 14 bases.

The V and J genes are TRBV30 and TRBJ2-6; 8 bases are shared with TRBD2. The CDR3 contains 16 residues. CDR1 GTSNPN and CDR2 SVGIG come from the germline V gene (reference sequence). The J segment lost 3 bases and the V segment lost 1 base, leaving 5 bases of the junction unmatched. The CDR3 sequence is CAWSARGGYGANVLTF. DNA for the CDR3: TGTGCCTGGAGTGCCCGGGGGGGGTATGGGGCCAACGTCCTGACTTTC. Together with reference TRBV30 and TRBJ2-6, the CDR3 gives the full variable domain: SQTIHQWPATLVQPVGSPLSLECTVEGTSNPNLYWYRQAAGRGLQLLFYSVGIGQISSEVPQNLSASRPQDRQFILSSKKLLLSDSGFYLCAWSARGGYGANVLTFGAGSRLTVL.

The chain couples TRBV7-2 to TRBJ2-1; D may be TRBD2 (5 bases). The germline V and J ends were trimmed by 2 bases and 9 bases, with 20 bases remaining between them. Per germline, CDR1 SGHTA and CDR2 FQGNSA. CDR3 size: 16 residues. In nucleotides, the CDR3 is TGTGCCAGCAGCTTATTTAGTCTTGAGGGTTCTCCTGAGCAGTTCTTC. This gives the protein CASSLFSLEGSPEQFF.

The chain links TRBV28 to TRBJ1-5; TRBD1 is a possible D gene (5 bases). The CDR3 extends over 14 amino acids. Germline CDR1 MDHEN, CDR2 SYDVKM. V lost 3 bases and J lost 3, with 9 bases in between. CDR3 DNA: TGTGCCAGCAGTTTGAGACAGCCCAATCAGCCCCAGCATTTT. The encoded protein is CASSLRQPNQPQHF.

This chain uses TRBV7-8 with TRBJ2-7; 9 nucleotides match TRBD1. In germline, CDR1 is SGHVS, CDR2 FQNEAQ. The CDR3 covers 15 residues. Losses at the gene ends were 7 bases for V and 1 base for J; bases not matched to a gene: 8. The CDR3 coding sequence is TGTGCCAGCACCCCCATTGGGACAGGGTCCTACGAGCAGTACTTC. As protein: CASTPIGTGSYEQYF.

V gene TRBV19 combines with J gene TRBJ2-3, with TRBD2 as a possible D gene (5 bases). V was pared by 10 bases and J by 4 bases, with 12 bases between. The CDR3 runs to 12 residues. Germline V lookup: CDR1 LNHDA, CDR2 SQIVND (reference sequence). The CDR3 reads CATEGPADTQYF. The CDR3 coding sequence is TGTGCCACCGAGGGTCCCGCAGATACGCAGTATTTT.

The chain joins TRBV10-3 to TRBJ2-7; TRBD1 matches at 9 bases. J gave up 1 base and V 8 bases, and 3 bases lay outside the gene matches. Germline values: CDR1 ENHRY, CDR2 SYGVKD. This CDR3 spans 13 amino acids. The CDR3 here is CAIEGTGSYEQYF. The CDR3 region has the DNA TGTGCCATCGAAGGGACAGGGTCCTACGAGCAGTACTTC.

This clone showed up just once. The J gene is TRBJ2-1, the V gene TRBV5-1; 8 bases are a match to TRBD2. The length of the CDR3 is 15 residues. CDR1 is SGHRS and CDR2 is YFSETQ in the germline V gene. With V trimmed by 2 bases and J by 1 base, 2 bases remained unmatched. This CDR3 is CASSFGGGSYNEQFF. CDR3 nucleotides: TGCGCCAGCAGCTTCGGCGGGGGGTCCTACAATGAGCAGTTCTTC.

J is TRBJ1-6 and V is TRBV19; 11 positions agree with TRBD1. Germline CDR1 LNHDA, CDR2 SQIVND (reference sequence). Trimming cost V 10 bases and J 10 bases; bases outside gene matches: 9. The CDR3 contains 14 residues. CDR3 coding DNA: TGTGCCACTCGACCGGGACAGGGGGTGTCACCCCTCCACTTT. This translates into CATRPGQGVSPLHF.

The gene calls are TRBV19 and TRBJ2-7, with 8 positions matching TRBD2. The CDR3 extends over 16 amino acids. V was clipped by 2 bases and J by 4 bases; unmatched bases: 10. CDR1 is LNHDA, CDR2 SQIVND, per germline (reference sequence). CDR3 in amino acids: CASSIRAGTSGYEQYF. CDR3 sequence (DNA): TGTGCCAGTAGTATACGGGCCGGGACTAGTGGTTACGAGCAGTACTTC.

The chain uses TRBV19 and TRBJ1-5; D ambiguous. V was clipped by 6 bases and J by 3 bases, with 9 bases between them. The germline gives CDR1 LNHDA, CDR2 SQIVND (reference sequence). The CDR3 loop spans 13 amino acids. The CDR3 reads CASRSGNNQPQHF. CDR3 nucleotides: TGTGCCAGTAGATCAGGAAACAATCAGCCCCAGCATTTT.

The gene calls are TRBV3-1 (or the pseudogene TRBV3-2) and TRBJ1-3, with D perhaps TRBD1 (5 bases). The germline V gene encodes CDR1 LGHDT and CDR2 YNNKEL (reference sequence). The CDR3 is made up of 15 amino acids. The V end was cut by 0 bases, the J end by 2 bases, with 8 bases between. The CDR3 DNA reads as TGTGCCAGCAGCCAAGACGCCAGGGCTGGAAACACCATATATTTT. This gives the protein CASSQDARAGNTIYF.

The CDR3: CASFPGVRTDTQYF. The CDR3 DNA follows: TGTGCCAGCTTCCCCGGAGTCCGCACAGATACGCAGTATTTT. The chain is built from TRBV28 and TRBJ2-3; D gene ambiguous. V lost 8 bases, J lost 1 base, and 13 bases lay in between. This CDR3 has 14 residues. CDR1 and CDR2 from the germline V gene are MDHEN and SYDVKM.

This clone was recorded a few times. This chain uses TRBV7-2 with TRBJ1-1; TRBD1 is a possible D gene (6 bases). The CDR3 is 14 amino acids. The V and J ends lost 3 bases and 1 base respectively, with 9 bases between them. Germline CDR1 SGHTA, CDR2 FQGNSA. CDR3 DNA sequence: TGTGCCAGCAGCTTTAGCAGGGGGAACACTGAAGCTTTCTTT. Translating gives CASSFSRGNTEAFF.

The V and J genes are TRBV19 and TRBJ2-4, with D possibly matching TRBD2 (5 bases). V was trimmed by 4 bases and J by 7 bases, leaving 8 bases between them. CDR1 and CDR2 from the germline V gene are LNHDA and SQIVND (reference sequence). The CDR3 runs 12 residues. CDR3 nucleotide sequence: TGTGCCAGTAGTACCGGCGGGAACATTCAGTACTTC. Amino acid sequence: CASSTGGNIQYF.

The CDR3 protein is CASSVSGTSGRTYEQYF. In DNA form, the CDR3 reads TGTGCCAGCAGTGTTTCCGGGACTAGCGGGAGGACCTACGAGCAGTACTTC. The rearrangement uses TRBV2 and TRBJ2-7; 15 nucleotides line up with TRBD2. V dropped 4 bases and J dropped 2; count of bases not matched to a gene: 6. Germline-derived CDR1 and CDR2 are SNHLY and FYNNEI. This CDR3 is built from 17 residues.

This chain links TRBV9 with TRBJ2-3; no clear D gene. CDR1 is SGDLS, CDR2 YYNGEE, per germline. V was pared by 4 bases and J by 5 bases, with 14 bases between. This CDR3 is 14 amino acids long. The DNA of the CDR3 is TGTGCCAGCAGCACCTCCCCGGGTGAAGATACGCAGTATTTT. The encoded protein is CASSTSPGEDTQYF.

This clone was observed a single time. The chain has TRBV6-2 or TRBV6-3 and TRBJ2-3; 12 nucleotides match TRBD2. CDR1 is MNHEY, CDR2 SVGEGT, per germline. This CDR3 comprises 18 residues. V lost 6 bases and J lost 8; bases outside the gene matches: 18. The CDR3: CASSNRLAGDDRAVTQYF. For the CDR3, the DNA is TGTGCCAGCAGCAACCGACTAGCGGGAGATGACCGCGCAGTTACGCAGTATTTT.

This sequence joins TRBV28 and TRBJ1-1; D ambiguous. Per germline, CDR1 MDHEN and CDR2 SYDVKM. Trimming left V 2 bases short and J 7 bases short, with 14 bases between. The CDR3 has 14 residues. The CDR3 region is CASSLGTQVYEAFF. The CDR3 DNA reads as TGTGCCAGCAGTTTAGGCACACAAGTTTATGAAGCTTTCTTT.

The V and J genes are TRBV4-1 and TRBJ2-7; 10 bases are shared with TRBD2. Germline assignment: CDR1 MGHRA and CDR2 YSYEKL. V was clipped by 0 bases and J by 6 bases; unmatched bases: 8. The CDR3 consists of 16 residues. The CDR3, as DNA: TGCGCCAGCAGCCAAGAGGTAGCGGGGGGACAGTTCGAGCAGTACTTC. Protein sequence: CASSQEVAGGQFEQYF.